The clone carrying this TCR beta chain was seen a few times. The data originate from a study of blood T cell repertoires in COVID-19. Whole-study context: Spain, Italy and the United States supplied samples that represented acute and convalescent COVID-19. T cells, B-cell-depleted T cells, or PBMCs supplied cDNA or gDNA.

The germline CDR1 and CDR2 sequences are SNHLY and FYNNEI. Trimming took 6 bases from V and 5 from J; bases not matched to a gene: 4. This CDR3 has 13 residues. Original processing methods: By means of reference gene primer amplification, nucleated cell counts were estimated. Sequencing was performed with immunoSEQ multiplex PCR; in TCRdb, only in-frame clones are kept and a portion is missing. D and trimming come from the DNA, and the V and J calls and clone size come from that table. This sample has 120,000 to 150,000 clones, with more than 75% found just once. Source material: peripheral blood. The clonotype was recovered from a man between 60 and 75 years old with acute or convalescent COVID-19. The chain combines TRBV2 with TRBJ2-7; 10 positions match TRBD1. CDR3 bases: TGTGCCAGCAGAGCGGACAGGGGGGACGAGCAGTACTTC. Translation gives CASRADRGDEQYF.